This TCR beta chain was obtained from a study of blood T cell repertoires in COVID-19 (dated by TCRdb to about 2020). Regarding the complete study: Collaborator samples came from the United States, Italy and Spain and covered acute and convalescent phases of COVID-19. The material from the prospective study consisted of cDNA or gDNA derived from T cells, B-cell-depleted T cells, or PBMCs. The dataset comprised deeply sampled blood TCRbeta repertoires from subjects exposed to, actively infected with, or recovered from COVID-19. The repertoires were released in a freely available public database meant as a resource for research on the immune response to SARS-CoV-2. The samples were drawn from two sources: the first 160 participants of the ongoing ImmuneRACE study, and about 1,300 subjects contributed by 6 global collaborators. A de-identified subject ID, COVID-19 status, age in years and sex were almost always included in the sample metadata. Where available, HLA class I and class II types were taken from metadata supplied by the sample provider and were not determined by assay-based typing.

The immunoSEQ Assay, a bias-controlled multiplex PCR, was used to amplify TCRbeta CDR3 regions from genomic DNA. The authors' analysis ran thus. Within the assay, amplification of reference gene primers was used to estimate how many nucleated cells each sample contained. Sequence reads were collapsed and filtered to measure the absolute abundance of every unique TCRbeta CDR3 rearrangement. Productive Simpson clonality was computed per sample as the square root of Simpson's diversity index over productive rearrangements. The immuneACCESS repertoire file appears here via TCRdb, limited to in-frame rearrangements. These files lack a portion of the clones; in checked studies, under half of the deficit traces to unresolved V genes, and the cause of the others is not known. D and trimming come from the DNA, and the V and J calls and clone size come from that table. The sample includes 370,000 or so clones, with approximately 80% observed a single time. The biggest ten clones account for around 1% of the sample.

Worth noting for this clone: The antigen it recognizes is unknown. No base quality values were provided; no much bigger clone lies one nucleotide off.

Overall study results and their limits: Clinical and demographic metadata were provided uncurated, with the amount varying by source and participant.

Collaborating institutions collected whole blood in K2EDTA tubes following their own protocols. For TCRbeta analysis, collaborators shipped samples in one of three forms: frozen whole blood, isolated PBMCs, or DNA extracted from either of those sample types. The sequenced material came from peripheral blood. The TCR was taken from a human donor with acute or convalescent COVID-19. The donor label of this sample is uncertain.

CDR3 region: CASRGDSRTSSYEQYF. The DNA sequence follows: TGTGCCAGCAGGGGGGACAGCCGAACGAGCTCCTACGAGCAGTACTTC. The sequence is built from TRBV6-4 and TRBJ2-7; 7 of the junction bases match TRBD1. The CDR3 holds 16 amino acids from the cysteine to the phenylalanine. The only DNA kept is the CDR3, 48 bases in frame from the first base. From the germline V gene, CDR1 is MRHNA and CDR2 is SNTAGT. V is cut back by 6 bases and J by 0 bases, with 11 bases in the junction unmatched.